This T cell receptor beta chain is drawn from a study of PD-L1 blockade in urothelial cancer. Deletions cut 0 bases from V and 3 bases from J, with 13 bases between. The CDR3 has 16 amino acids. Germline V lookup: CDR1 SGHRS, CDR2 YFSETQ. Time point denoted: pretreatment peripheral blood. Each individual provided 1 to 8 samples (taken pretreatment and on-treatment). Method: immunoSEQ multiplex PCR; TCRdb's copy keeps in-frame clones and lacks some. The sample records about 56,000 clones, approximately 83% being singletons. The chain links TRBV5-1 to TRBJ2-1; TRBD2 is a possible D gene (6 bases). The specimen comprised PBMCs, sampled around atezolizumab (anti-PD-L1) treatment. This receptor was identified in a man aged 65-85 years with urothelial cancer. CDR3 sequence reads: CASSLAGGRYYNEQFF. CDR3 nucleotides: TGCGCCAGCAGCTTGGCGGGTGGGAGGTACTACAATGAGCAGTTCTTC.